This T cell receptor (beta chain) was identified in a study of identical twins. Study-wide results and limits: Cord blood beta clonotypes that were abundant carried fewer insertions, and memory repertoires showed no such trend. Out-of-frame alpha sequences that twins shared showed excess low generation probability. The study drew conclusions from cross-sectional statistical analysis, not from following the same donors.

One entry per CDR3 protein results from TCRdb running MiXCR on the 5' RACE reads. The sample comprises hundreds of thousands of distinct CDR3 sequences, about a fifth of which are singletons, and approximately 0.52% rests with the top ten. As to this clonotype: Its specificity is not known.

CDR1 and CDR2 (germline): KGHDR, SFDVKD. Between the trimmed V and J ends, which lost 4 bases and 0 bases, there was a span of 15 bases. The CDR3 loop spans 17 amino acids. These data also featured in a second study, about yellow fever vaccine responses in identical twins.

This chain uses TRBV24-1 with TRBJ2-1; D not resolved. Material: CD4+ T cells sorted from blood. The TCR originated in a woman between 18 and 29 years old in good health. The CDR3 is CATSDSPPVSSYNEQFF. CDR3 bases: TGTGCCACCAGTGACTCTCCTCCCGTGAGCTCCTACAATGAGCAGTTCTTC.